The 10 T cell receptor beta chains below all came from one sample that was sequenced in a study of CD8 T cells in ankylosing spondylitis. In TCRdb, the 5' RACE reads were re-called with MiXCR into one record per CDR3 protein. The data contain over 700,000 distinct CDR3 sequences, 15% to 20% of them singletons. No antigen is known for these receptors. General study findings and limits: Seven or eight highly homologous variants formed a TCR beta motif that appeared characteristic of ankylosing spondylitis blood.

Sequencing was performed on blood, either unsorted or a sorted T cell fraction (not recorded which). The receptors shown here come from a male donor with ankylosing spondylitis.

This clonotype was detected only a few times. This chain joins TRBV5-1 and TRBJ1-1, with TRBD1 as a possible D gene (5 bases). Germline V gives CDR1 SGHRS, CDR2 YFSETQ. The germline V and J ends were trimmed by 0 bases and 11 bases, with 14 bases remaining between them. This CDR3 has 13 amino acids. The CDR3 bases are TGCGCCAGCAGCTTGGGATTTGGGACTAGGGCTTTCTTT. It is translated as CASSLGFGTRAFF.

This clonotype was seen a few times. This rearrangement joins TRBV21-1 to TRBJ2-1; TRBD2 is the table's D call, not checked against the DNA. TRBV21-1 is marked as a pseudogene. The CDR3 covers 19 residues. As DNA, the CDR3 is TGTGCCAGCAGCCCCAGGCGGCGGGAGGGCCGATTTTTTGACAATGAGCAGTTCTTC. Protein sequence: CASSPRRREGRFFDNEQFF.

This clonotype was found a few times. The chain joins TRBV11-2 to TRBJ2-7, with 7 bases matching TRBD1. CDR1 and CDR2 (germline): SGHAT, FQNNGV. Trimming at V came to 5 bases and at J to 3 bases, leaving 4 bases not matched to a gene. The CDR3 length is 13 residues. In nucleotides, the CDR3 is TGTGCCAGCAGCGACAGGGTCGACTACGAGCAGTACTTC. Translated, it gives CASSDRVDYEQYF.

CDR3 sequence reads: CASTRSSGSSYEQYF. The CDR3 DNA reads as TGTGCCAGCACCCGGAGTAGCGGGAGCTCCTACGAGCAGTACTTC. V gene TRBV12-3 or TRBV12-4 combines with J gene TRBJ2-7; 9 bases map to TRBD2. The CDR3 contains 15 residues. With 7 bases clipped from V and 0 bases from J, the junction kept 7 bases outside the gene matches.

The gene calls are TRBV11-2 and TRBJ1-4; the D gene is possibly TRBD1 (6 bases). Trimming stripped 4 bases from V and 3 bases from J, with 15 bases between. In germline, CDR1 is SGHAT, CDR2 FQNNGV. This CDR3 contains 16 residues. CDR3 loop: CASSSSWGAANEKLFF. The CDR3 DNA reads TGTGCCAGCAGCTCCTCGTGGGGGGCAGCTAATGAAAAACTGTTTTTT.

CDR3 bases: TGCAGTGCTACGCTAGACACAGGGATCAATGGCTACACCTTC. Translated: CSATLDTGINGYTF. The chain recombines TRBV20-1 with TRBJ1-2; possibly TRBD1 for D (6 bases). V lost 4 bases to trimming and J lost 6 bases, with 18 bases between them. Germline V gene data show CDR1 as DFQATT and CDR2 as SNEGSKA (reference sequence). The CDR3 has 14 amino acids.

In this sample, this clonotype turned up a few times. V usage is TRBV20-1 and J usage is TRBJ1-2, with 8 nucleotides matching TRBD1. Germline V gene sequence: CDR1 DFQATT, CDR2 SNEGSKA (reference sequence). Trimming at V came to 6 bases and at J to 0 bases, leaving 6 bases not matched to a gene. This CDR3 is built from 14 residues. The DNA for the CDR3 is TGCAGTGCAAAGGACAGGGCCTCTAACTATGGCTACACCTTC. Its translation is CSAKDRASNYGYTF.

Only a few counts were recorded for this clonotype. This chain uses TRBV4-2 with TRBJ2-7, with TRBD2 matching over 11 bases. There are 18 residues in the CDR3. With V trimmed by 1 base and J by 0 bases, 8 bases remained unmatched. Germline CDR1 and CDR2: LGHNA and YNFKEQ. CDR3 DNA sequence: TGTGCCAGCAGCCAAGCCGCCGGGACTAGCGGAAGCTCCTACGAGCAGTACTTC. Translated, it gives CASSQAAGTSGSSYEQYF.

This clonotype has just a few counts. The chain links TRBV28 to TRBJ1-1, with 9 bases identical to TRBD1. The CDR3 sequence is 15 residues long. Per germline, CDR1 MDHEN and CDR2 SYDVKM. J was trimmed by 5 bases and V by 6 bases; bases with no gene match: 10. The CDR3 protein is CASSLPDRGSTEAFF. For the CDR3, the DNA is TGTGCCAGCAGCCTCCCCGACAGGGGGAGTACTGAAGCTTTCTTT.

This clonotype occurred a few times. V gene TRBV12-3 or TRBV12-4 combines with J gene TRBJ1-1; 12 bases match TRBD1. Trimming at V came to 6 bases and at J to 12 bases, leaving 11 bases not matched to a gene. The CDR3 length is 14 residues. The CDR3 bases are TGTGCCAGCAGCCGGGGACAGGGGGCGGGTAAAACTTTCTTT. Protein sequence: CASSRGQGAGKTFF.